One and the same sample provided the 25 T cell receptor beta chains below, sequenced in a study of patients and donors after allogeneic stem cell transplantation. TCRdb independently ran MiXCR on the RT-PCR reads; one entry per CDR3 protein. The table includes about 90,000 distinct CDR3 sequences, roughly 52% detected once. The sequencing sample was made of blood, either unsorted or a sorted T cell fraction (not recorded which). Receptor source: a human donor who was either an allogeneic HSCT recipient or a stem cell or donor lymphocyte infusion donor (not recorded which). It is not recorded whose cells these are; they may come from a transplant donor.

The chain links TRBV4-3 to TRBJ1-2; D ambiguous. Trimming took 6 bases from V and 7 from J, leaving 18 bases between them. The V gene's germline CDR1 is LGHNA and CDR2 YSLEER. CDR3 length: 14 amino acids. The CDR3 spells CASSETRSWGGYTF. Written as DNA, the CDR3 is TGCGCCAGCAGTGAAACTCGGAGCTGGGGTGGCTACACCTTC.

V is TRBV15 and J is TRBJ1-5; TRBD1 agrees at 7 bases. CDR3 length: 15 residues. V trimming: 3 bases; J trimming: 10 bases; junction bases outside the gene matches: 12. Germline values: CDR1 LNHNV, CDR2 YYDKDF (reference sequence). DNA of the CDR3: TGTGCCACCAGCAGGAAAGACAGGGAAAGGAGTCCCCAGCATTTT. Residues: CATSRKDRERSPQHF.

The chain uses TRBV28 and TRBJ1-6; D uncertain. The CDR3 loop spans 14 amino acids. The germline V gene encodes CDR1 MDHEN and CDR2 SYDVKM. Trimming left V 10 bases short and J 10 bases short, with 20 bases between. CDR3 DNA sequence: TGTGCCACCTCCGCAGGTGGAATTGGGTCACCCCTCCACTTT. Amino acid sequence: CATSAGGIGSPLHF. The whole variable domain, remainder taken from reference TRBV28 and TRBJ1-6, is DVKVTQSSRYLVKRTGEKVFLECVQDMDHENMFWYRQDPGLGLRLIYFSYDVKMKEKGDIPEGYSVSREKKERFSLILESASTNQTSMYLCATSAGGIGSPLHFGNGTRLTVT.

This chain uses TRBV3-1 with TRBJ1-5; TRBD1 is a possible D gene (5 bases). Germline lookup yields CDR1 LGHDT and CDR2 YNNKEL (reference sequence). Trimming left V 5 bases short and J 6 bases short, with 8 bases between. The CDR3 consists of 12 residues. In DNA form, the CDR3 reads TGTGCCAGCAGCGAGGGGACTCAGCCCCAGCATTTT. It specifies CASSEGTQPQHF.

This clonotype has more than one count but fewer than ten. The rearrangement joins TRBV5-1 to TRBJ1-2, with D unresolved. The CDR3 is made up of 13 amino acids. The V end was cut by 1 base, the J end by 6 bases, with 10 bases between. The germline V gene has CDR1 SGHRS and CDR2 YFSETQ. CDR3 region: CASSLRTLNGYTF. In nucleotides, the CDR3 is TGCGCCAGCAGCTTGAGGACGCTAAATGGCTACACCTTC.

The J gene is TRBJ1-2, the V gene TRBV18; perhaps TRBD1 as D (5 bases). Germline CDR1 is KGHSH and CDR2 is LQKENI. CDR3 length: 13 residues. Between the trimmed V and J ends, which lost 3 bases and 5 bases, there was a span of 10 bases. The CDR3 sequence is CASSPGTPYGYTF. For the CDR3, the DNA is TGTGCCAGCTCACCCGGGACCCCTTATGGCTACACCTTC.

Only a few counts were recorded for this clonotype. This chain connects TRBV5-6 to TRBJ1-1; D remains unclear. The CDR3 runs 12 residues. Germline V lookup: CDR1 SGHDT, CDR2 YYEEEE. Trimming pared 1 base from V and 3 bases from J, leaving 4 bases between. CDR3 coding DNA: TGTGCCAGCAGCTTGTGGGACACTGAAGCTTTCTTT. Residues: CASSLWDTEAFF.

The chain combines TRBV12-3 or TRBV12-4 with TRBJ1-5; 9 positions agree with TRBD1. The CDR3 is 13 residues long. The V and J ends lost 5 bases and 8 bases, in that order; junction bases with no gene match: 4. In DNA, the CDR3 is TGTGCCAGCAGTCCCACAGGGGGCGAGCCCCAGCATTTT. It is translated as CASSPTGGEPQHF.

The chain has TRBV27 and TRBJ1-2; D possibly corresponds to TRBD1 (6 bases). The germline CDR1 and CDR2 sequences are MNHEY and SMNVEV (reference sequence). Trimming left V 5 bases short and J 6 bases short, with 10 bases between. The CDR3 length is 12 residues. The CDR3 DNA reads as TGTGCCAGCAGTCCGAAGGGGGATGGCTACACCTTC. Protein product: CASSPKGDGYTF.

This clonotype was counted only a few times. The chain joins TRBV12-3 or TRBV12-4 to TRBJ2-1, with 7 bases lining up with TRBD2. V shed 1 base and J 5 bases; nucleotides not matched to a gene: 14. This CDR3 comprises 18 residues. CDR3 sequence: CASSLGGRASFRDNEQFF. The CDR3 DNA reads as TGTGCCAGCAGTTTAGGTGGGAGGGCCTCGTTTCGGGACAATGAGCAGTTCTTC.

This sequence joins TRBV12-3 or TRBV12-4 and TRBJ2-1; D gene ambiguous. The ends were cut back, 5 bases at V and 2 bases at J, with 7 bases in the middle. The CDR3 totals 13 residues. Written as DNA, the CDR3 is TGTGCCAGCAGTCCTGACACCTACAATGAGCAGTTCTTC. It encodes CASSPDTYNEQFF.

V and J are TRBV12-3 or TRBV12-4 and TRBJ1-5; no clear D gene. The V end lost 3 bases, the J end lost 4 bases, and 10 bases lay between the germline ends. This CDR3 has 14 residues. Here the CDR3 reads CASSFFGGNQPQHF. The CDR3 nucleotides are TGTGCCAGCAGTTTCTTCGGTGGGAATCAGCCCCAGCATTTT.

This clonotype was observed a handful of times. The CDR3, as DNA: TGTGCCAGCAGCGTTGGACACCTGAACACTGAAGCTTTCTTT. Protein product: CASSVGHLNTEAFF. This sequence joins TRBV9 and TRBJ1-1; TRBD1 is a possible D gene (5 bases). Trimming pared 2 bases from V and 0 bases from J, leaving 8 bases between. CDR1 and CDR2 from the germline V gene are SGDLS and YYNGEE. This CDR3 comprises 14 residues.

V usage is TRBV7-9 and J usage is TRBJ1-4; D is unresolved. From germline, CDR1 is SEHNR and CDR2 FQNEAQ (reference sequence). This CDR3 is 14 amino acids long. The germline V and J ends were trimmed by 5 bases and 8 bases, with 15 bases remaining between them. The CDR3 region is CASSLGPNREKLFF. As DNA, the CDR3 is TGTGCCAGCAGCCTCGGTCCCAACCGGGAAAAACTGTTTTTT.

The V call is TRBV20-1, the J call TRBJ1-2; the D gene is possibly TRBD1 (5 bases). Germline assignment: CDR1 DFQATT and CDR2 SNEGSKA (reference sequence). V lost 6 bases, J lost 6 bases, and 17 bases lay in between. The CDR3 runs 13 residues. CDR3 loop: CSAWDPGHDGYTF. The CDR3 DNA reads TGCAGTGCCTGGGACCCCGGCCATGATGGCTACACCTTC.

The rearrangement uses TRBV6-2 or TRBV6-3 and TRBJ1-5, with no clear D. Germline V gives CDR1 MNHEY, CDR2 SVGEGT. This CDR3 comprises 15 residues. V was pared by 8 bases and J by 7 bases, with 21 bases between. The CDR3: CASSPSPILGQPQHF. In nucleotides, the CDR3 is TGTGCCAGCTCCCCCAGCCCAATACTCGGGCAGCCCCAGCATTTT.

This chain connects TRBV20-1 to TRBJ1-5, with 7 positions matching TRBD1. The J segment lost 3 bases and the V segment lost 3 bases, leaving 11 bases of the junction unmatched. The CDR3 runs 16 residues. In germline, CDR1 is DFQATT, CDR2 SNEGSKA (reference sequence). CDR3 region: CSARDQLTGLNQPQHF. Here the CDR3 DNA reads TGCAGTGCTAGGGATCAACTGACAGGGCTCAATCAGCCCCAGCATTTT.

This clonotype was counted a few times. The chain carries TRBV18 and TRBJ1-5; D uncertain. Trimming cost V 5 bases and J 2 bases, with 10 bases left between them. This CDR3 comprises 14 residues. Germline lookup yields CDR1 KGHSH and CDR2 LQKENI. The CDR3 DNA reads as TGTGCCAGCTCATCCGACACCGGCAATCAGCCCCAGCATTTT. It yields the protein CASSSDTGNQPQHF.

The rearrangement joins TRBV20-1 to TRBJ1-4; 7 nucleotides line up with TRBD1. The junction had 8 bases not matched to a gene; V was cut back by 6 bases and J by 7 bases. CDR3 size: 13 residues. The V gene's germline CDR1 is DFQATT and CDR2 SNEGSKA (reference sequence). The CDR3 DNA sequence: TGCAGTGCGCCACAGGGGAATCGTGAAAAACTGTTTTTT. Amino acid sequence: CSAPQGNREKLFF.

The chain uses TRBV12-5 and TRBJ1-1, with D unresolved. Looked up from germline, CDR1 is LGHNT and CDR2 is FRNRAP. This CDR3 spans 15 amino acids. V was cut by 0 bases and J by 7 bases, with 15 bases left in between. CDR3 coding DNA: TGTGCTAGTGGTTTGGTAAATACTATATGGAGTGAAGCTTTCTTT. Protein: CASGLVNTIWSEAFF.

This chain links TRBV10-3 with TRBJ2-2; 8 bases are shared with TRBD2. The CDR3 has 13 amino acids. The trim removed 10 bases at V and 6 bases at J, leaving 7 bases unmatched. In germline, CDR1 is ENHRY, CDR2 SYGVKD. In DNA form, the CDR3 reads TGTGCCACCATCGGGGGGGTGCCCGGGGAGCTGTTTTTT. It is translated as CATIGGVPGELFF.

The chain carries TRBV7-2 and TRBJ1-5; tentatively, D is TRBD1 (6 bases). Trimming pared 2 bases from V and 0 bases from J, leaving 14 bases between. Germline-derived CDR1 and CDR2 are SGHTA and FQGNSA. There are 17 residues in the CDR3. The DNA of the CDR3 is TGTGCCAGCAGCTTAAATACAGGGATCTATAGCAATCAGCCCCAGCATTTT. It translates to CASSLNTGIYSNQPQHF.

V and J are TRBV27 and TRBJ2-1; 7 nucleotides agree with TRBD1. V trimming: 7 bases; J trimming: 6 bases; junction bases outside the gene matches: 6. This CDR3 is 13 amino acids long. The germline V gene has CDR1 MNHEY and CDR2 SMNVEV (reference sequence). CDR3 sequence: CASNQGVGNEQFF. The DNA of the CDR3 is TGTGCCAGCAACCAGGGGGTGGGCAATGAGCAGTTCTTC.

A note on this clonotype: An end of the junction differs from the germline gene, which may be a read error. This chain joins TRBV10-3 and TRBJ2-4; D is uncertain. Germline V CDR1 and CDR2: ENHRY, SYGVKD. This CDR3 region has 15 residues. The CDR3 DNA is TGTGCCATCAGTGAAGAATCTTCAGCCCAAAACATTCAGTACTTC. This translates into CAISEESSAQNIQYF.

This clonotype was observed a handful of times. This chain connects TRBV12-3 or TRBV12-4 to TRBJ1-1; 7 bases match TRBD1. V was pared by 6 bases and J by 7 bases, with 8 bases of the junction left unmatched. There are 13 residues in the CDR3. CDR3 sequence reads: CASREGQYNEAFF. CDR3 coding DNA: TGTGCCAGCAGGGAGGGACAGTACAATGAAGCTTTCTTT.